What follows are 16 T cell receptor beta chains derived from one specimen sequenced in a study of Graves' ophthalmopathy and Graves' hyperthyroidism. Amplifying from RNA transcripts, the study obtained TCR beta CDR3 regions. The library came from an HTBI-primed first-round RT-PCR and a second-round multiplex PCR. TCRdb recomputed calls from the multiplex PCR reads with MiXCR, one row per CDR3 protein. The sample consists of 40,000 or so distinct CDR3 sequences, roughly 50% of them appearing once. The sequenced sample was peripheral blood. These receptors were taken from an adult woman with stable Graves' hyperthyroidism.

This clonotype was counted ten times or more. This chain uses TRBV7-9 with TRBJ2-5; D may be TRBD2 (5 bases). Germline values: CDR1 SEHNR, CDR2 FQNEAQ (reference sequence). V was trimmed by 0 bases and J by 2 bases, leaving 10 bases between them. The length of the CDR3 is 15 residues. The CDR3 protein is CASSLAEAPQETQYF. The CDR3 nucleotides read TGTGCCAGCAGCTTAGCGGAGGCTCCGCAAGAGACCCAGTACTTC.

The CDR3: CASSKEAGGQNQPQHF. The CDR3 nucleotides are TGCGCCAGCAGCAAGGAGGCGGGGGGACAAAATCAGCCCCAGCATTTT. The chain recombines TRBV5-1 with TRBJ1-5; perhaps TRBD1 as D (6 bases). Trimming removed 4 bases at V and 4 bases at J, with 18 bases between. The CDR3 is made up of 16 amino acids. Per the germline V gene, CDR1 is SGHRS and CDR2 is YFSETQ.

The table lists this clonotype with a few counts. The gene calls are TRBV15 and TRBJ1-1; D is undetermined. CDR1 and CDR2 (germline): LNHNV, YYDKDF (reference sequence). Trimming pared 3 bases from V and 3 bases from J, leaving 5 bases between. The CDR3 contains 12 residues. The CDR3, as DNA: TGTGCCACCAGCAGCAGGTACACTGAAGCTTTCTTT. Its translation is CATSSRYTEAFF. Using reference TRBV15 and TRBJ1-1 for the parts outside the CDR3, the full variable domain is DAMVIQNPRYQVTQFGKPVTLSCSQTLNHNVMYWYQQKSSQAPKLLFHYYDKDFNNEADTPDNFQSRRPNTSFCFLDIRSPGLGDTAMYLCATSSRYTEAFFGQGTRLTVV.

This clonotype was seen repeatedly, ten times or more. Written as DNA, the CDR3 is TGTGCCAGCAGCTCGGGGGGGGGTATCTCCTACGAGCAGTACTTC. Translating it yields CASSSGGGISYEQYF. V gene TRBV9 combines with J gene TRBJ2-7; 8 nucleotides match TRBD2. The CDR3 has 15 residues. Germline CDR1 is SGDLS and CDR2 is YYNGEE. With 4 bases clipped from V and 0 bases from J, the junction kept 6 bases outside the gene matches.

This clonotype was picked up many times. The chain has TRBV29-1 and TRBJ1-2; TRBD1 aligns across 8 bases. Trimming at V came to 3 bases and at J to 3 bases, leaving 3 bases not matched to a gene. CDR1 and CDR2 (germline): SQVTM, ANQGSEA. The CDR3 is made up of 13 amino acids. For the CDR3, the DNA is TGCAGCGTTGACAGGGGGCGAGACTATGGCTACACCTTC. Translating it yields CSVDRGRDYGYTF.

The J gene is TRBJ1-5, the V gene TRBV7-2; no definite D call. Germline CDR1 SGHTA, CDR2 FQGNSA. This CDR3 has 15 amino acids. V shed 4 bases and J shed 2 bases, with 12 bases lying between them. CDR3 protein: CASSSMAVRNQPQHF. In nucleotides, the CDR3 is TGTGCCAGCAGCTCAATGGCGGTACGCAATCAGCCCCAGCATTTT.

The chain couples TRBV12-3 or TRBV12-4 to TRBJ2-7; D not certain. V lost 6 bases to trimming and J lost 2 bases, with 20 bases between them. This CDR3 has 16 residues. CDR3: CASSGDGYGYTYEQYF. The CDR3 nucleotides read TGTGCCAGCAGCGGCGACGGCTATGGCTACACCTACGAGCAGTACTTC.

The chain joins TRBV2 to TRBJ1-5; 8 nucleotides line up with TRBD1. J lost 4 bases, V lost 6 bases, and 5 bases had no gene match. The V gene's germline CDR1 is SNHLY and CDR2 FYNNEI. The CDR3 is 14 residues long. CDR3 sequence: CASSGQGVNQPQHF. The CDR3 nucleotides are TGTGCCAGCAGCGGACAGGGAGTGAATCAGCCCCAGCATTTT.

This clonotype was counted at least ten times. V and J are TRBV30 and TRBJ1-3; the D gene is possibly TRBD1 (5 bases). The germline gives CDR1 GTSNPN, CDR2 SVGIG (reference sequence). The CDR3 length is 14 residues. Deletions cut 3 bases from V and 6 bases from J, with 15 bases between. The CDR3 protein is CAWRTQGLVNTIYF. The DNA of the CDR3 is TGTGCCTGGAGGACTCAGGGTTTAGTAAACACCATATATTTT.

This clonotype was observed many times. This CDR3 reads CASSPGTVTGELFF. CDR3 coding DNA: TGTGCCAGCAGCCCTGGGACAGTCACCGGGGAGCTGTTTTTT. This chain uses TRBV7-3 with TRBJ2-2; 7 bases agree with TRBD1. This CDR3 has 14 amino acids. Germline values: CDR1 SGHTA, CDR2 FQGTGA. V shed 5 bases, J shed 4 bases, and the junction held 4 bases outside the gene matches. Looking up the rest from reference TRBV7-3 and TRBJ2-2 gives the full variable domain: GAGVSQTPSNKVTEKGKYVELRCDPISGHTALYWYRQSLGQGPEFLIYFQGTGAADDSGLPNDRFFAVRPEGSVSTLKIQRTERGDSAVYLCASSPGTVTGELFFGEGSRLTVL.

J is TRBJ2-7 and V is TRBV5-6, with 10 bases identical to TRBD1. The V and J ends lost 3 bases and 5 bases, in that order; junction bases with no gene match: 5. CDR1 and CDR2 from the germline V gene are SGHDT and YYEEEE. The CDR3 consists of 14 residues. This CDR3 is CASSWGGTGDEQYF. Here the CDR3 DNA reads TGTGCCAGCAGCTGGGGGGGGACAGGGGACGAGCAGTACTTC.

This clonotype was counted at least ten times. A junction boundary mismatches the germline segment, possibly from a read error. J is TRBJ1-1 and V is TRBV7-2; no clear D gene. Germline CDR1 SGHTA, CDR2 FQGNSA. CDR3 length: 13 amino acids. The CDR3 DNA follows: TGTGCCAGCAGCGTAGCTACGAACACTGAAGCTTTCTTT. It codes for CASSVATNTEAFF.

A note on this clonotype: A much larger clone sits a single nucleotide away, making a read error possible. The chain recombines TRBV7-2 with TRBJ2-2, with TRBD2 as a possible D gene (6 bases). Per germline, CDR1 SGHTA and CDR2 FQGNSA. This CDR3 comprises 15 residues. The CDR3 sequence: CACHSWDLEAGELLF. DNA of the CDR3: TGTGCCTGCCATTCCTGGGACTTAGAGGCCGGGGAGCTGCTTTTT.

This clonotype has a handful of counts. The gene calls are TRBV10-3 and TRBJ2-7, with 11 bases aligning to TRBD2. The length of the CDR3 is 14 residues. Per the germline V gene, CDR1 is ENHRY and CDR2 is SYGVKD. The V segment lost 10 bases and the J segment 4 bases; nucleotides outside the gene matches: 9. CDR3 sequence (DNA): TGTGCCACCCTGGATGGGACTAGCGGTTACGAGCAGTACTTC. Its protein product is CATLDGTSGYEQYF.

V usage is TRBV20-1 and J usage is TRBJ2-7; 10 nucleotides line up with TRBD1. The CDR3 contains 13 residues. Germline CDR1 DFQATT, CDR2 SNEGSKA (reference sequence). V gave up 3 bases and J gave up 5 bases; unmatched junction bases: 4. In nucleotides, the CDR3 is TGCAGTGCTAGGCCGGGACAGGGGAACGAGCAGTACTTC. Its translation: CSARPGQGNEQYF.

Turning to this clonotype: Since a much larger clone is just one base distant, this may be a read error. This CDR3 reads CGVEDKSGWTGELSF. The CDR3 DNA follows: TGCGGCGTTGAAGATAAGTCGGGGTGGACCGGGGAGCTGTCTTTT. The V call is TRBV29-1, the J call TRBJ2-2; tentatively, D is TRBD2 (5 bases). Germline assignment: CDR1 SQVTM and CDR2 ANQGSEA. The CDR3 runs to 15 residues.